This TCR beta chain was documented in a study of graft-versus-host responses after intestinal transplantation. Profiled with immunoSEQ multiplex PCR; TCRdb holds only in-frame clones, not every one. Among about 4,000 clones, 75% were seen once, and the ten largest hold around 7.2%. This clone turned up a few times. Indicated time point: postoperative day 105 after intestinal transplantation (dayNNNN = postoperative day). To release intraepithelial and lamina propria lymphocytes, the graft tissue was processed. The CDR3 extends over 15 amino acids. The germline V gene encodes CDR1 MNHNS and CDR2 SASEGT. Trimming left V 6 bases short and J 0 bases short, with 12 bases between.

Sample: ileum tissue, taken 105 days after intestinal transplantation. The chain combines TRBV6-1 with TRBJ1-3; D uncertain. The sequence derives from a human patient who received an intestinal transplant, so some T cells may come from the graft donor. CDR3 protein: CASSLGPSSGNTIYF. The CDR3 DNA reads TGTGCCAGCAGCCTTGGACCGAGCTCTGGAAACACCATATATTTT.